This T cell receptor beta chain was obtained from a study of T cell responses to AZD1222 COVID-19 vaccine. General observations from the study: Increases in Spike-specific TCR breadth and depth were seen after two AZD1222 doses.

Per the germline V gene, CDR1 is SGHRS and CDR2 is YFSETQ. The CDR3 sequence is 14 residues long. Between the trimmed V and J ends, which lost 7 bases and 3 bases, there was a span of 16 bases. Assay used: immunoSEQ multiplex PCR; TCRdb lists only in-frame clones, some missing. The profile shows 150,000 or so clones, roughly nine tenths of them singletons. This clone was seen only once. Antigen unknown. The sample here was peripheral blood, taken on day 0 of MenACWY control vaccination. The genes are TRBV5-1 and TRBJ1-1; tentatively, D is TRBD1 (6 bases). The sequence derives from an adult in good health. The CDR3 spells CASSLRGRDTEAFF. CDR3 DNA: TGCGCCAGCTCCCTCAGGGGACGGGACACTGAAGCTTTCTTT.